These T cell receptor beta chains were read from a single sample in a study of T cells expressing NK-cell markers. TCRdb derives one entry per CDR3 protein from the 5' RACE reads, leaving out DNA. Its table records some 140,000 distinct CDR3 sequences. Input material: blood T cells: a sorted CD56 or NKG2C T cell subset, CD4+ or CD8+ T cells, or bulk PBMC T cells (not recorded which). The origin of the receptors is a woman between 50 and 59 years old in good health. The CDR3 runs from the conserved cysteine through the conserved F or W.

TRBV14,TRBJ2-5,CASSQAREWELETQYF
TRBV28,TRBJ2-3,CASIPAEGSGMDTQYF
TRBV4-2,TRBJ2-1,CASSQDFSDSYNEQFF
TRBV12-3/TRBV12-4,TRBJ1-2,CASNVYGDSYGYTF
TRBV11-3,TRBJ2-3,CASIKEAGDRTDTQYF
TRBV5-1,TRBJ2-5,CASSFSFASGRAKYF
TRBV4-1,TRBJ2-1,CASSQESLGLAGNYNEQFF
TRBV7-7,TRBJ2-2,CASSLGLSGELFF
TRBV5-1,TRBJ2-3,CASQGEVDTQYF
TRBV24-1,TRBJ2-1,CATREMEQQFF
TRBV9,TRBJ2-1,CASSPKLAGPNEQFF
TRBV11-2,TRBJ2-3,CASSMAPSDTQYF
TRBV3-1,TRBJ2-3,CASSQPGQSTDTQYF
TRBV6-6,TRBJ2-1,CASSGLAGEWGSNEQFF
TRBV6-5,TRBJ1-4,CASSYSSAQEKLFF
TRBV14,TRBJ2-1,CASSQVHGPRDEQFF
TRBV5-1,TRBJ2-3,CASSLRASEYTQYF
TRBV6-2/TRBV6-3,TRBJ2-1,CASSYVGVNEQFF
TRBV12-3/TRBV12-4,TRBJ1-5,CASSGTPNQPQHF
TRBV6-6,TRBJ2-1,CASHSGSHEQFF
TRBV9,TRBJ2-2,CASSVSPTGGTGELFF
TRBV3-1,TRBJ2-7,CASSQVATPYEQYF
TRBV10-3,TRBJ1-2,CAISESTRGRNYGYTF
TRBV6-4,TRBJ1-2,CASSDGGFTDGYTF
TRBV19,TRBJ2-3,CAGGLVTSGPGGTQYF
TRBV27,TRBJ2-1,CASKVSGLAGVDEQFF
TRBV6-2/TRBV6-3,TRBJ1-1,CASSYQTGTSNTEAFF
TRBV29-1,TRBJ2-1,CSVWGEGGYDEQFF
TRBV4-1,TRBJ2-3,CASSPGQGASLGTDTQYF
TRBV6-6,TRBJ1-5,CASSYTHRTGRNQPQHF
TRBV30,TRBJ2-3,CAWSVGQGFTDTQYF
TRBV24-1,TRBJ2-1,CATSNNPTGSSYNEQFF
TRBV24-1,TRBJ2-1,CATSDSGTKTYNEQFF
TRBV6-5,TRBJ2-1,CATAQGNEQFF
TRBV6-2/TRBV6-3,TRBJ2-1,CATQLMAAYNEQFF
TRBV15,TRBJ2-1,CATRPTSGSGRRSEQFF
TRBV20-1,TRBJ2-1,CSARDPQGQYNEQFF
TRBV25-1,TRBJ2-3,CASSEKTPTRQENTDTQYF
TRBV5-1,TRBJ2-5,CASSTGLAGVQETQYF
TRBV7-9,TRBJ2-1,CASSLPATSSEQFF
TRBV28,TRBJ2-7,CASTPLVGGSYEQYF
TRBV27,TRBJ2-7,CASSFLGTSGSYEQYF
TRBV4-1,TRBJ2-3,CASSQGASGRPPTDTQYF
TRBV9,TRBJ2-7,CASSARLDSSYEQYF
TRBV5-5,TRBJ1-5,CASSSDGSAQHF
TRBV2,TRBJ2-5,CASSVETSIAETQYF
TRBV27,TRBJ2-2,CASSSYSGSGGELFF
TRBV7-2,TRBJ2-1,CASSSAQRERQDEQFF
TRBV19,TRBJ2-1,CASSLASGANEQFF
TRBV3-1,TRBJ2-1,CASSQVGRLAGNNEQFF
TRBV5-1,TRBJ2-3,CASSLDDAGDTQYF
TRBV5-6,TRBJ1-1,CASSLATSEAFF
TRBV27,TRBJ2-7,CASSLVLGTEQYF
TRBV6-1,TRBJ2-1,CASRPKSGAGQFF
TRBV28,TRBJ2-7,CASSTAYEQYF
TRBV11-2,TRBJ2-5,CASSYTSGSQETQYF
TRBV2,TRBJ2-2,CAREERTGELFF
TRBV4-1,TRBJ2-5,CASSQEGGRGETQYF
TRBV18,TRBJ2-7,CASSRPGGRDAYEQYF
TRBV12-3/TRBV12-4,TRBJ2-7,CASSLRTGAYEQYF